The clone carrying this T cell receptor (beta chain) has only a few counts. The target antigen is unknown. The TCR beta libraries were generated through quantitative 5'-RACE incorporating molecular barcodes. One entry per CDR3 protein, called by TCRdb with MiXCR from the 5' RACE reads. The sample includes some 840,000 distinct CDR3 sequences, around 11% of them seen just once. The sample originates from a study of CD8 T cells in ankylosing spondylitis. Trimming removed 3 bases from V and 8 bases from J; junction bases left unmatched: 12. Germline-derived CDR1 and CDR2 are DFQATT and SNEGSKA (reference sequence). The CDR3 length is 14 residues. Overall study results and limits: Within matched ankylosing spondylitis synovial fluid, disease-linked clones were reportedly significantly enriched. Blood of patients with ankylosing spondylitis appeared to be characterized by a TCR beta motif of eight highly homologous variants.

The chain joins TRBV20-1 to TRBJ1-1, with 7 positions matching TRBD1. Sequencing input: blood, either unsorted or a sorted T cell fraction (not recorded which). The TCR comes from a male donor with ankylosing spondylitis. CDR3 coding DNA: TGCAGTGCTAGGGCCCCTAGCCAGGGGGTGGAAGCTTTCTTT. This codes for CSARAPSQGVEAFF.